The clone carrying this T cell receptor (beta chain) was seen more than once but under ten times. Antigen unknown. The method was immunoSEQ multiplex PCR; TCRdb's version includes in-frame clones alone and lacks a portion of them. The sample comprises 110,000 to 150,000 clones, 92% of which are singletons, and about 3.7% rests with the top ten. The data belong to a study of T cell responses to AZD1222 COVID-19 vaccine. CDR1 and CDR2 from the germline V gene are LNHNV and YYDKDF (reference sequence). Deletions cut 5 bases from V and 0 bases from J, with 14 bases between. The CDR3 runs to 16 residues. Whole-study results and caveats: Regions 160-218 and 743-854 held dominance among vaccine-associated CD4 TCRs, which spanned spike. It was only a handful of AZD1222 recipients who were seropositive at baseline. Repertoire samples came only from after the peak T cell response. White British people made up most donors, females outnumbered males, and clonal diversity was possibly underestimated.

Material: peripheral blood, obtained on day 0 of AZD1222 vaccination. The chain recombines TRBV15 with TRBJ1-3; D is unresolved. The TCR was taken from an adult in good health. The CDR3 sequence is CATSGERRTSGNTIYF. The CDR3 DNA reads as TGTGCCACCAGCGGGGAAAGGAGAACCTCTGGAAACACCATATATTTT.